Below, 20 T cell receptor beta chains from the same sample are listed, as sequenced in a study of T cell clones after liver transplantation. Produced via immunoSEQ multiplex PCR; TCRdb's table is partial and in-frame only. The table shows tens of thousands of clones, with 82% occurring only once. The specimen was CD4+ T cells from blood, collected almost 47 months after liver transplant. The receptors were gathered from a human patient who received a liver transplant. The graft donor may have contributed some T cells.

This clone was counted a few times. The rearrangement uses TRBV14 and TRBJ2-7; 14 bases line up with TRBD2. Germline values: CDR1 SGHDN, CDR2 FVKESK. The V segment lost 8 bases and the J segment 4 bases; nucleotides outside the gene matches: 10. The CDR3 covers 16 residues. CDR3 DNA sequence: TGTGCCAGCGGAGGGAGTGGACTAGCGGGAGGATACGAGCAGTACTTC. Translated: CASGGSGLAGGYEQYF. Complete variable domain (other parts from reference TRBV14 and TRBJ2-7): EAGVTQFPSHSVIEKGQTVTLRCDPISGHDNLYWYRRVMGKEIKFLLHFVKESKQDESGMPNNRFLAERTGGTYSTLKVQPAELEDSGVYFCASGGSGLAGGYEQYFGPGTRLTVT.

The J gene is TRBJ2-7, the V gene TRBV5-4; 8 nucleotides align to TRBD2. The CDR3 has 14 residues. Germline loops: CDR1 SGHNT, CDR2 YYREEE (reference sequence). V lost 4 bases and J lost 5; bases outside the gene matches: 8. CDR3 in DNA: TGTGCCAGCAGCATGAGCGGGAGCATAAACGAGCAGTACTTC. Encoded protein: CASSMSGSINEQYF.

The chain employs TRBV5-1 and TRBJ1-1; D gene ambiguous. This CDR3 is 15 amino acids long. V was shortened by 2 bases and J by 0 bases, with 11 bases between the two germline ends. CDR1 SGHRS and CDR2 YFSETQ come from the germline V gene. CDR3 residues: CASSLNSLLNTEAFF. The CDR3 region has the DNA TGCGCCAGCAGCTTAAACAGCTTATTGAACACTGAAGCTTTCTTT.

The chain has TRBV4-1 and TRBJ2-2; a possible D gene is TRBD1 (6 bases). In germline, CDR1 is MGHRA, CDR2 YSYEKL. Trimming removed 6 bases at V and 3 bases at J, with 20 bases between. CDR3 size: 17 residues. Written as DNA, the CDR3 is TGCGCCAGCAGAGCCTATGTGGGGGCGGGTTACACCGGGGAGCTGTTTTTT. Amino acid sequence: CASRAYVGAGYTGELFF.

The CDR3 sequence is CSVYEPTGGNEKLFF. The CDR3, as DNA: TGCAGCGTTTACGAGCCGACAGGCGGCAATGAAAAACTGTTTTTT. The chain has TRBV29-1 and TRBJ1-4, with D tentatively TRBD1 (6 bases). Germline V gene data show CDR1 as SQVTM and CDR2 as ANQGSEA. This CDR3 comprises 15 residues. V dropped 5 bases and J dropped 5 bases, with 18 bases sitting between them.

This clone was seen once. The rearrangement joins TRBV5-1 to TRBJ2-1, with a weak D call TRBD1 (5 bases). CDR3 length: 14 residues. Trimming pared 7 bases from V and 5 bases from J, leaving 16 bases between. Germline lookup yields CDR1 SGHRS and CDR2 YFSETQ. CDR3 in amino acids: CASSDPQGDNEQFF. CDR3 bases: TGCGCCAGCTCGGACCCCCAAGGGGACAATGAGCAGTTCTTC.

The chain couples TRBV28 to TRBJ2-2; 7 bases map to TRBD1. The CDR3 has 15 amino acids. The germline gives CDR1 MDHEN, CDR2 SYDVKM. Unmatched junction bases numbered 8, after V lost 8 bases and J lost 2 bases. The CDR3 DNA reads as TGTGCCAGCGGTCCGCGACAGGGAAACACCGGGGAGCTGTTTTTT. Translating gives CASGPRQGNTGELFF. The full variable domain, with the rest looked up from reference TRBV28 and TRBJ2-2, is DVKVTQSSRYLVKRTGEKVFLECVQDMDHENMFWYRQDPGLGLRLIYFSYDVKMKEKGDIPEGYSVSREKKERFSLILESASTNQTSMYLCASGPRQGNTGELFFGEGSRLTVL.

The V gene is TRBV28, the J gene TRBJ2-3, with 7 bases aligning to TRBD2. CDR1 MDHEN and CDR2 SYDVKM come from the germline V gene. V shed 4 bases, J shed 4 bases, and the junction held 5 bases outside the gene matches. This CDR3 is built from 14 residues. The CDR3 is CASSSGGSADTQYF. The DNA for the CDR3 is TGTGCCAGCAGTTCAGGCGGGAGTGCAGATACGCAGTATTTT.

The chain combines TRBV5-1 with TRBJ1-1; D call uncertain. Trimming cost V 0 bases and J 1 base, with 16 bases left between them. Looked up from germline, CDR1 is SGHRS and CDR2 is YFSETQ. CDR3 length: 17 residues. CDR3 loop: CASSLGGTYASNTEAFF. The CDR3 bases are TGCGCCAGCAGCTTGGGTGGCACTTATGCTTCGAACACTGAAGCTTTCTTT.

CDR3 sequence reads: CASSRPISGGKDTQYF. The DNA for the CDR3 is TGTGCCAGCAGCCGCCCCATTTCGGGAGGTAAAGATACGCAGTATTTT. V and J are TRBV5-5 and TRBJ2-3; 7 positions agree with TRBD2. Trimming cost V 4 bases and J 5 bases; bases outside gene matches: 13. This CDR3 comprises 16 residues. Germline loops: CDR1 SGHKS, CDR2 YYEKEE (reference sequence).

The chain recombines TRBV2 with TRBJ1-4; D remains unclear. V shed 10 bases and J shed 1 base, with 10 bases lying between them. Germline-derived CDR1 and CDR2 are SNHLY and FYNNEI. This CDR3 has 13 residues. DNA for the CDR3: TGTGCCACCAGAACTCTAACTAATGAAAAACTGTTTTTT. This encodes CATRTLTNEKLFF.

The chain joins TRBV18 to TRBJ1-2; D is unclear. CDR3 length equals 14 residues. V lost 6 bases and J 3 bases, leaving 14 bases between the germline ends. The germline V gene has CDR1 KGHSH and CDR2 LQKENI. The CDR3 loop is CASSLGPVDYGYTF. DNA for the CDR3: TGTGCCAGCTCCCTGGGTCCGGTGGACTATGGCTACACCTTC. Full variable domain (remainder filled in from reference TRBV18 and TRBJ1-2): NAGVMQNPRHLVRRRGQEARLRCSPMKGHSHVYWYRQLPEEGLKFMVYLQKENIIDESGMPKERFSAEFPKEGPSILRIQQVVRGDSAAYFCASSLGPVDYGYTFGSGTRLTVV.

The rearrangement links TRBV28 to TRBJ1-3; D gene unclear. V was shortened by 3 bases and J by 4 bases, with 4 bases between the two germline ends. The V gene's germline CDR1 is MDHEN and CDR2 SYDVKM. The CDR3 runs 12 residues. In nucleotides, the CDR3 is TGTGCCAGCAGTTTGTGGGGAAACACCATATATTTT. This translates into CASSLWGNTIYF. Combining the CDR3 with reference TRBV28 and TRBJ1-3 gives the whole variable domain DVKVTQSSRYLVKRTGEKVFLECVQDMDHENMFWYRQDPGLGLRLIYFSYDVKMKEKGDIPEGYSVSREKKERFSLILESASTNQTSMYLCASSLWGNTIYFGEGSWLTVV.

This clone was observed a handful of times. The chain has TRBV5-1 and TRBJ1-2; tentatively, D is TRBD1 (6 bases). CDR1 is SGHRS and CDR2 is YFSETQ in the germline V gene. V lost 6 bases, J lost 7 bases, and 10 bases lay in between. This CDR3 spans 11 amino acids. The CDR3 coding sequence is TGCGCCAGCACACAGGGCGGTGGCTACACCTTC. It specifies CASTQGGGYTF.

V usage is TRBV29-1 and J usage is TRBJ2-2; a weak D match, TRBD1 (5 bases). The CDR3 sequence is 11 residues long. Germline assignment: CDR1 SQVTM and CDR2 ANQGSEA. Trimming left V 4 bases short and J 10 bases short, with 10 bases between. For the CDR3, the DNA is TGCAGCGTTGTTTGGGGCCAGGAGCTGTTTTTT. Protein product: CSVVWGQELFF.

The chain carries TRBV28 and TRBJ2-7; 8 positions agree with TRBD2. Unmatched junction bases numbered 8, after V lost 5 bases and J lost 5 bases. Germline lookup yields CDR1 MDHEN and CDR2 SYDVKM. This CDR3 contains 14 residues. DNA for the CDR3: TGTGCCAGCAGTCCCCTCGGGAGGGCGAACGAGCAGTACTTC. Its protein is CASSPLGRANEQYF.

This rearrangement joins TRBV10-3 to TRBJ2-1, with 14 bases identical to TRBD2. The V gene end was trimmed by 5 bases and the J gene end by 4 bases; junction bases not matched to a gene: 1. CDR1 and CDR2 (germline): ENHRY, SYGVKD. CDR3 length: 15 amino acids. CDR3 protein: CAISRLAGGYNEQFF. The CDR3 DNA follows: TGTGCCATCAGTAGACTAGCGGGAGGGTACAATGAGCAGTTCTTC.

The chain recombines TRBV19 with TRBJ2-4; D perhaps matches TRBD1 (6 bases). The CDR3 is 15 residues long. Germline V lookup: CDR1 LNHDA, CDR2 SQIVND (reference sequence). Trimming removed 3 bases from V and 4 bases from J, with 13 bases in between. In DNA form, the CDR3 reads TGTGCCAGTAGTATGGAAGGCAGGGGTAAAAACATTCAGTACTTC. Residues: CASSMEGRGKNIQYF.

This chain joins TRBV28 and TRBJ1-2, with unresolved D. V was clipped by 6 bases and J by 6 bases, with 23 bases between them. The CDR3 is 16 residues long. Looked up from germline, CDR1 is MDHEN and CDR2 is SYDVKM. The CDR3 region is CASSPPGPTSLHGYTF. Written as DNA, the CDR3 is TGTGCCAGCAGCCCACCGGGCCCTACCTCTTTGCATGGCTACACCTTC.

The chain carries TRBV10-3 and TRBJ2-7, with a possible D match to TRBD1 (6 bases). CDR3 length: 16 amino acids. Germline loops: CDR1 ENHRY, CDR2 SYGVKD. Between the trimmed V and J ends, which lost 3 bases and 0 bases, there was a span of 15 bases. Here the CDR3 reads CAISDYAGTFSYEQYF. The CDR3 DNA reads TGTGCCATCAGTGACTATGCCGGGACATTCTCCTACGAGCAGTACTTC.